This T cell receptor (beta chain) came from a study of T cell responses to AZD1222 COVID-19 vaccine. Study in general: Both about-4-week and about-12-week second-dose recipients were combined.

A word on this clone: No antigen is known for it.

The CDR3 sequence is 14 residues long. V lost 5 bases and J lost 6; bases outside the gene matches: 7. Germline V lookup: CDR1 LNHDA, CDR2 SQIVND (reference sequence). Data came from immunoSEQ multiplex PCR; TCRdb stores just in-frame clones and leaves some out. The sample carries approximately 100,000 clones, approximately 91% recorded once. Study-wide points: The study found Spike-specific TCR breadth and depth rose after two AZD1222 doses.

The source of this sequence is an adult in good health. The sequences come from peripheral blood, collected on day 0 of AZD1222 vaccination. This sequence joins TRBV19 and TRBJ2-1; 7 bases align to TRBD1. CDR3 nucleotides: TGTGCCAGTAGTCCGCAGGGGGTTCCCAATGAGCAGTTCTTC. Translating it yields CASSPQGVPNEQFF.